This T cell receptor (beta chain) was captured in a study of high-grade serous ovarian cancer treatment subgroups (dated by TCRdb to about 2021). In the study overall: On average, each sample produced 14,192 sequencing reads and roughly 7,500 unique TCR beta rearrangements. The study profiled TCR beta repertoires in high-grade serous ovarian cancer patients grouped by complete gross resection or neoadjuvant chemotherapy response under a laparoscopic triage algorithm. The approximately 30-patient cohort included some 10 patients with no residual disease after primary surgery (R0), some 10 excellent NACT responders, and some 10 poor NACT responders. Each patient contributed one primary tumor and two metastatic tumor samples, giving 90 samples in total.

The full study reports these points: Bulk tumor TCR sequencing lacked spatial information, limiting insight into HGSC tumor complexity and diversity. TCR repertoire analyses focused on CDR3; CDR1 and CDR2 were not analyzed. TCR clonal relatedness correlated positively with neoantigen level and, by trend, with copy number variation and mutation load from whole-genome sequencing. Repertoire similarity ranging from about 0.1 to 0.85 was observed between tumors from the same patient, whereas almost no similarity was observed between different patients.

On this clone itself: The antigen it recognizes is unknown. The sample holds no much larger clone one base away, and base qualities are not on file.

Collection of tumor samples took place before definitive surgery or chemotherapy. Genomic DNA extraction was performed by the MD Anderson Biospecimen Extraction Resource, and TCR sequencing was carried out by the MD Anderson Cancer Genomics Laboratory. The 90 tumor samples were subjected to high-throughput TCR profiling using ImmunoSEQ. The study's own analysis went as follows. Repertoire diversity metrics included richness (unique productive sequences), clonality, evenness and relatedness; Bhattacharyya coefficient assessed similarity between samples. In a sensitivity analysis, TCRs with fewer than two reads were excluded, and consistent conclusions were obtained. Sourced from immuneACCESS, this table was stored by TCRdb with only in-frame sequences that have V and J called. A share of the clones is absent; for the studies checked, an unresolved V gene accounts for under half, and the remainder has no known explanation. V and J calls and clone size are those listed in that table; D and trimming were worked out from the DNA. Across this sample there are roughly 3,600 clones, with 68% seen only once. About 15% of the sample lies in the top ten.

V is clipped by 4 bases and J by 4 bases, and the sequence between their germline boundaries is 5 bases long. Including the terminal cysteine and phenylalanine, the CDR3 comprises 12 residues. Only the CDR3 DNA is retained, 36 bases long and in frame from the first base. In the germline V gene (reference sequence), CDR1 corresponds to SEHNR and CDR2 to FQNEAQ. This receptor was obtained from a human donor with high-grade serous ovarian cancer. Specimen: tumor tissue. In this chain, TRBV7-9 is recombined with TRBJ2-1; there is no confident call for the D gene. The DNA sequence follows: TGTGCCAGCAGCTACATATACAATGAGCAGTTCTTC. The translation is CASSYIYNEQFF.